Included here is one T cell receptor beta chain sequence, with context. As yet, its antigen is unknown. This sample was taken from a study of T cell responses to AZD1222 COVID-19 vaccine. Regarding the study as a whole: A mostly white British donor set with more females was recruited, and clonal diversity was possibly underestimated. AZD1222 recipients seropositive at baseline numbered only six or seven. Spike-specific TCRs gained breadth and depth after people received two AZD1222 doses. CD4 TCRs associated with vaccination spanned spike, dominating at 160-218 and 743-854.

Clones were read by immunoSEQ multiplex PCR, and TCRdb kept only the in-frame ones, dropping some. The sample includes approximately 180,000 clones, around 90% seen only once; the top ten take around 2.6%. The receptor was isolated from an adult in good health. The source was peripheral blood, collected on day 0 of AZD1222 vaccination.

CDR3: CASSPLGTGEYQPQHF. In DNA, the CDR3 is TGTGCCAGTAGCCCCCTCGGGACAGGGGAATATCAGCCCCAGCATTTT. The chain has TRBV19 and TRBJ1-5, with 10 positions matching TRBD1. V lost 6 bases, J lost 5 bases, and 10 bases stayed unmatched. This CDR3 spans 16 amino acids. Germline V gives CDR1 LNHDA, CDR2 SQIVND (reference sequence). The full variable domain, in which reference TRBV19 and TRBJ1-5 provide the parts outside the CDR3, is DGGITQSPKYLFRKEGQNVTLSCEQNLNHDAMYWYRQDPGQGLRLIYYSQIVNDFQKGDIAEGYSVSREKKESFPLTVTSAQKNPTAFYLCASSPLGTGEYQPQHFGDGTRLSIL.